This passage covers 5 T cell receptor beta chains from one sample sequenced in a study. TCRdb re-analysed the 5' RACE reads in MiXCR, keeping a single row per CDR3 protein. The listing contains over 70 distinct CDR3 sequences. Source material: total memory T cells from blood PBMCs. Subset here: transitional memory CD4+ T cells. All receptors come from a male donor with HIV.

The V gene is TRBV18, the J gene TRBJ2-7, with TRBD2 identical over 7 bases. The V gene's germline CDR1 is KGHSH and CDR2 LQKENI. V trimming: 3 bases; J trimming: 6 bases; junction bases outside the gene matches: 5. The CDR3 totals 13 residues. The CDR3 DNA sequence: TGTGCCAGCTCACCGGGGAGGGACGGCGAGCAGTACTTC. Translated: CASSPGRDGEQYF.

This clonotype has only a few counts. The rearrangement links TRBV5-1 to TRBJ2-1, with 12 nucleotides matching TRBD2. Trimming took 0 bases from V and 4 from J; bases not matched to a gene: 2. The CDR3 extends over 16 amino acids. Germline V gene sequence: CDR1 SGHRS, CDR2 YFSETQ. The CDR3 sequence is CASSLGLAGVYNEQFF. CDR3 bases: TGCGCCAGCAGCTTGGGACTAGCGGGAGTTTACAATGAGCAGTTCTTC.

Details on this clonotype: A junction boundary mismatches the germline segment, possibly from a read error. V usage is TRBV27 and J usage is TRBJ2-2; D ambiguous. The CDR3 sequence is 14 residues long. The germline gives CDR1 MNHEY, CDR2 SMNVEV (reference sequence). This CDR3 is CASSLYFDTGELFF. Written as DNA, the CDR3 is TGTGCCAGCAGTTTATACTTCGACACTGGGGAGCTGTTTTTT.

This clonotype was seen a few times. V gene TRBV29-1 combines with J gene TRBJ1-2, with D possibly matching TRBD1 (6 bases). This CDR3 contains 13 residues. CDR1 and CDR2 from the germline V gene are SQVTM and ANQGSEA. V shed 5 bases and J shed 8 bases, with 18 bases lying between them. CDR3 loop: CSVSMGTGSGYTF. In DNA, the CDR3 is TGCAGCGTTAGTATGGGAACAGGGAGCGGCTACACCTTC.

The J gene is TRBJ1-2, the V gene TRBV20-1; tentatively, D is TRBD1 (5 bases). Germline V gene sequence: CDR1 DFQATT, CDR2 SNEGSKA (reference sequence). This CDR3 region has 11 residues. Trimming cost V 6 bases and J 6 bases, with 11 bases left between them. For the CDR3, the DNA is TGCAGTGCCCTTCGGGGGAATGGCTACACCTTC. Its translation: CSALRGNGYTF.